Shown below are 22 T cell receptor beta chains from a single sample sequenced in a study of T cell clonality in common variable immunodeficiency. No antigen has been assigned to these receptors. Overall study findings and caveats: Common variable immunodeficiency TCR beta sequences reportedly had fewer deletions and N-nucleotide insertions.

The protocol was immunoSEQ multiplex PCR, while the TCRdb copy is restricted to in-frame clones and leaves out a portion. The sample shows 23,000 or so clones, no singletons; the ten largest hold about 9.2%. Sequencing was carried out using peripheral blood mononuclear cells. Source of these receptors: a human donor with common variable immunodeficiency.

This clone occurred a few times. Partial CDR3 DNA: TGTGCCAGCAGTGGGGGACAGGGGCTAACCGGGGAG. Residues: CASSGGQGLTGE. The entire CDR3 protein reads CASSGGQGLTGELFF. This chain connects TRBV2 to TRBJ2-2; 10 bases fit TRBD1. The read ends 3 residues early relative to the CDR3; the germline J gene fills the gap. Germline values: CDR1 SNHLY, CDR2 FYNNEI. The V segment lost 4 bases and the J segment 5 bases; nucleotides outside the gene matches: 4. This CDR3 has 15 amino acids.

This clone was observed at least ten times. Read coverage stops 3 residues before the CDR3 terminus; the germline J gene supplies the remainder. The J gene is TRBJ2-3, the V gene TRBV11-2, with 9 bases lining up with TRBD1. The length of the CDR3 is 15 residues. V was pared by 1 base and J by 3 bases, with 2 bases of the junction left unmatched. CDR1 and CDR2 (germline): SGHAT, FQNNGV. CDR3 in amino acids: CASSLGTGETDTQYF. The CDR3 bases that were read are TGTGCCAGCAGCTTAGGGACAGGGGAGACAGATACG.

The DNA read from the CDR3 is TGTGCCTGTCACAGGGGCGGAAACACC. It encodes CACHRGGNT. The full CDR3 sequence reads CACHRGGNTIYF. The V gene is TRBV30, the J gene TRBJ1-3; 7 positions match TRBD1. The CDR3 end falls 3 residues outside the read, so it is completed with the germline J gene. The trim removed 6 bases at V and 4 bases at J, leaving 3 bases unmatched. Germline loops: CDR1 GTSNPN, CDR2 SVGIG (reference sequence). The CDR3 is made up of 12 amino acids.

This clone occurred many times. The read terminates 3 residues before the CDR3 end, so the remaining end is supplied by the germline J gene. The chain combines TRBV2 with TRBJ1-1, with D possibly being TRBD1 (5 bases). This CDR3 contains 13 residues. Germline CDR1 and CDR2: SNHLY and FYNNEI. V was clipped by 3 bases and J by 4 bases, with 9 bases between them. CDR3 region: CASSDQGSTEAFF. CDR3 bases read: TGTGCCAGCAGTGACCAGGGTTCCACTGAA.

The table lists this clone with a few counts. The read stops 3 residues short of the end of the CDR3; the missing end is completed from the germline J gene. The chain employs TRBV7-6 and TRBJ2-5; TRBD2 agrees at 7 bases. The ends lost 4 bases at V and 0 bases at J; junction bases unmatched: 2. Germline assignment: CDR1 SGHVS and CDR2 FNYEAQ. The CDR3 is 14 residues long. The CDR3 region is CASSSLADQETQYF. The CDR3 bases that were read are TGTGCCAGCAGCTCCCTAGCGGACCAAGAGACC.

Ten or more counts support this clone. CDR3: CAWSPRGSSGANVLTF. The part of the CDR3 DNA that was read is TGTGCCTGGAGTCCCAGGGGGAGCTCTGGGGCCAACGTC. This chain connects TRBV30 to TRBJ2-6; 7 bases line up with TRBD1. The read stops 3 residues short of the end of the CDR3; the missing end is completed from the germline J gene. The germline V gene has CDR1 GTSNPN and CDR2 SVGIG (reference sequence). The V gene end was trimmed by 2 bases and the J gene end by 0 bases; junction bases not matched to a gene: 4. The CDR3 runs 16 residues.

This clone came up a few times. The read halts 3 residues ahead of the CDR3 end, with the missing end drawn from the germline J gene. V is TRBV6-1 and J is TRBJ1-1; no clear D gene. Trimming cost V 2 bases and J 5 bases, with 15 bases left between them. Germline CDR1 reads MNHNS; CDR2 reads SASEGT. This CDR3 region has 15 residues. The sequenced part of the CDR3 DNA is TGTGCCAGCAGTGAAAGGTCAGGTGCTCCGACTGAA. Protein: CASSERSGAPTE. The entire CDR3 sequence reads CASSERSGAPTEAFF.

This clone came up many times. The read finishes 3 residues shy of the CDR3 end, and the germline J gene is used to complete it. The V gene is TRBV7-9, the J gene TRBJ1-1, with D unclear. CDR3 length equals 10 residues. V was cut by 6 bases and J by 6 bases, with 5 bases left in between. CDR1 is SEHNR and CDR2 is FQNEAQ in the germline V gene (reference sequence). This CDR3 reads CASSAAEAFF. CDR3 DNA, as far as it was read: TGTGCCAGCAGTGCAGCTGAA.

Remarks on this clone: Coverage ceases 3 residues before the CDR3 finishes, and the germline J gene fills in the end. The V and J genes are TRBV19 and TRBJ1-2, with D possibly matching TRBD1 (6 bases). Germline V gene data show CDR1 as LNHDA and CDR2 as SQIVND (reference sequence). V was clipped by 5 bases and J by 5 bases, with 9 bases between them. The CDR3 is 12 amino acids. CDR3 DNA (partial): TGTGCCAGTAGTCTCACAGGGTATGGC. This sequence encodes CASSLTGYG. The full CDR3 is CASSLTGYGYTF.

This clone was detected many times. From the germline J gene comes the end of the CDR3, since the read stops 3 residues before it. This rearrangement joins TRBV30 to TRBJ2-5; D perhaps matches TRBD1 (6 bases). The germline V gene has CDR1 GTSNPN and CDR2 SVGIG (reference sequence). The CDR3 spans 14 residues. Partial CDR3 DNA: TGTGCCTGGAGCGACAGGTTGAGAGAAATAACC. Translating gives CAWSDRLREIT. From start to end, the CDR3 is CAWSDRLREITQYF.

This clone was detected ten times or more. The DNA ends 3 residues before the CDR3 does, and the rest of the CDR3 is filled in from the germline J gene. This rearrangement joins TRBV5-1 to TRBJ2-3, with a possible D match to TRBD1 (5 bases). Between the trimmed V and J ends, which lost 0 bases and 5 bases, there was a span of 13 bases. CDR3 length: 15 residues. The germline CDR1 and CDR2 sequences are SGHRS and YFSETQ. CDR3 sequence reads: CASSLDGRVGDTQYF. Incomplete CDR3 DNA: TGCGCCAGCAGCTTGGACGGCAGGGTGGGAGATACG.

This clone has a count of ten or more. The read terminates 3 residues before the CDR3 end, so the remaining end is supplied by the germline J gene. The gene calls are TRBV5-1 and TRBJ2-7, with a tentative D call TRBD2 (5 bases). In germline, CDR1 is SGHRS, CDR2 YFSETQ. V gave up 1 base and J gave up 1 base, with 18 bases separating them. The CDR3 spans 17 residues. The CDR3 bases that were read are TGCGCCAGCAGCTTGTCGTCAGCCCTAGCTTCTTCCTACGAG. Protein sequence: CASSLSSALASSYE. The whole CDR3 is CASSLSSALASSYEQYF.

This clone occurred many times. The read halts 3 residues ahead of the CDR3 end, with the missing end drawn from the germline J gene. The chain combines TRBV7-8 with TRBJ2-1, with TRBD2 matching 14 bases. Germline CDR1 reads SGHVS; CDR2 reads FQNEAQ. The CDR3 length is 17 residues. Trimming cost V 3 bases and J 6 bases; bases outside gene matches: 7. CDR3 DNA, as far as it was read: TGTGCCAGCAGCTTGACTAGCGGGGGGGCCATCGGCAATGAG. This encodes CASSLTSGGAIGNE. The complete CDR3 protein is CASSLTSGGAIGNEQFF.

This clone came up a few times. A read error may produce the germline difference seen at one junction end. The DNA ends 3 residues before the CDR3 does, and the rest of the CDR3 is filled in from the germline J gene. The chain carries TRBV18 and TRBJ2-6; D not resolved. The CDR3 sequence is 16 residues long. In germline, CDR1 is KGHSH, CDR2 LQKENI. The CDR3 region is CVSSPNSLSGANVLTF. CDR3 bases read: TGTGTCAGCTCACCGAACAGCCTCTCTGGGGCCAACGTC. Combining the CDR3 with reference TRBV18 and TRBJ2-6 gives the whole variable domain NAGVMQNPRHLVRRRGQEARLRCSPMKGHSHVYWYRQLPEEGLKFMVYLQKENIIDESGMPKERFSAEFPKEGPSILRIQQVVRGDSAAYFCVSSPNSLSGANVLTFGAGSRLTVL.

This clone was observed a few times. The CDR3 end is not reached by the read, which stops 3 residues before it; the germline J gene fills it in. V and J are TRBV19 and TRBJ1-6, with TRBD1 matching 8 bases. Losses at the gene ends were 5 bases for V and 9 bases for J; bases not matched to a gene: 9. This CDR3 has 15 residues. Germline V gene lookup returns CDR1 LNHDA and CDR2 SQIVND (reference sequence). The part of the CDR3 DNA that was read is TGTGCCAGTAGTGGCAGGACAGGGTTTACTTCACCC. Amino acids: CASSGRTGFTSP. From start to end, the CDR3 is CASSGRTGFTSPLHF.

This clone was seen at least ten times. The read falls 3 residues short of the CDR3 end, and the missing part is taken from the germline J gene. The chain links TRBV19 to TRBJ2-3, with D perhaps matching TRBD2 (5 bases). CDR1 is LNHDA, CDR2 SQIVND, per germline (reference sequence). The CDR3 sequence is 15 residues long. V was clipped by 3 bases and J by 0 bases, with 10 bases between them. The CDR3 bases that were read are TGTGCCAGTAGTATCGAGGGCTATAGCACAGATACG. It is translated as CASSIEGYSTDT. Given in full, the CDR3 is CASSIEGYSTDTQYF.

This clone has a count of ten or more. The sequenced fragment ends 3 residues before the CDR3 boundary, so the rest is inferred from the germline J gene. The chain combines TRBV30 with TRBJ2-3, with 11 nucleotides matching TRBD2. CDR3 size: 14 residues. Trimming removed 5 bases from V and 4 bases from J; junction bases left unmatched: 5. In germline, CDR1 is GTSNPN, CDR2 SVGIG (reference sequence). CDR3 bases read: TGTGCCTGGCACCCTAGCGGGAGGTCAGATACG. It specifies CAWHPSGRSDT. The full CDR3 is CAWHPSGRSDTQYF.

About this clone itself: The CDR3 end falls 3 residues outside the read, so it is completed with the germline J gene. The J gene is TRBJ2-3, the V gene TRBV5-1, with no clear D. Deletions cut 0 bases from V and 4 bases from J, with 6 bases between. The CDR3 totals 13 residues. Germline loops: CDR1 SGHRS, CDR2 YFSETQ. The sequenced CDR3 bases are TGCGCCAGCAGCTTGGACACCGCAGATACG. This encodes CASSLDTADT. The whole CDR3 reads CASSLDTADTQYF.

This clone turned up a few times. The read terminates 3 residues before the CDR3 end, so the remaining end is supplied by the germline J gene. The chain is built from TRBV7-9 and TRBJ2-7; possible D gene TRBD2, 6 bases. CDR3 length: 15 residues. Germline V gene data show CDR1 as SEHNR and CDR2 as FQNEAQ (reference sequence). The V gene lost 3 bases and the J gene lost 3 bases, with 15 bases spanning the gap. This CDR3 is CASSFLGGNNYEQYF. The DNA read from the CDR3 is TGTGCCAGCAGCTTCCTTGGCGGGAACAACTACGAG.

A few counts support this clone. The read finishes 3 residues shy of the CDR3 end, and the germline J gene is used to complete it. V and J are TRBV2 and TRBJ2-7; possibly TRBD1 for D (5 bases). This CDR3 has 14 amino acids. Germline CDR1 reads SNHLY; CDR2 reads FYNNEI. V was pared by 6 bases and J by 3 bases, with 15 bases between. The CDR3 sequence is CASRDQTAFYEQYF. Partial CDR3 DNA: TGTGCCAGCAGAGACCAGACAGCATTCTACGAG.

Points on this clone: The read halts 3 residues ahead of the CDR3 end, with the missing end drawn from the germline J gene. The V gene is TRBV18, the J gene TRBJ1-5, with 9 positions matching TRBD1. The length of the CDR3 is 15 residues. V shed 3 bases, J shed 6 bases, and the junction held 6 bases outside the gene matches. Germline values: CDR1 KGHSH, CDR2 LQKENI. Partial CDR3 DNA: TGTGCCAGCTCACCGGGGACAGGGCTGGGTCAGCCC. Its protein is CASSPGTGLGQP. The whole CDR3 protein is CASSPGTGLGQPQHF.

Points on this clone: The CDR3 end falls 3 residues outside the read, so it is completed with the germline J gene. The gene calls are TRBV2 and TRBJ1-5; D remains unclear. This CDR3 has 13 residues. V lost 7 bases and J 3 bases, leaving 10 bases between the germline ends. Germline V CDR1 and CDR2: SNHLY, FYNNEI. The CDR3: CASNLDNNQPQHF. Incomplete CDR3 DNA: TGTGCCAGCAATCTTGACAACAATCAGCCC.